This TCR beta chain comes out of a study of T cell changes during pregnancy in multiple sclerosis. V shed 4 bases and J 2 bases; nucleotides not matched to a gene: 7. CDR3 size: 17 residues. Germline V gene data show CDR1 as SGDLS and CDR2 as YYNGEE. This clone was seen a few times. Only in-frame clones appear in the TCRdb table, and some are missing; sequencing was by immunoSEQ multiplex PCR. This table holds tens of thousands of clones, 85% to 90% found once. The receptor was derived from a female donor with multiple sclerosis, enrolled in a pregnancy study. Sequences were derived from CD4+ T cells from peripheral blood mononuclear cells, sampled in the first trimester of pregnancy. The chain uses TRBV9 and TRBJ2-5, with TRBD2 matching 14 bases. In DNA form, the CDR3 reads TGTGCCAGCAGCCCATGGGGACTAGCGGGAGATCAAGAGACCCAGTACTTC. Amino acids: CASSPWGLAGDQETQYF.